The clone carrying this TCR beta chain has a single count. The data belong to a study of OX40 agonist ivuxolimab in advanced cancers. CDR1 is MNHEY, CDR2 SVGAGI, per germline. V lost 8 bases, J lost 11 bases, and 21 bases lay in between. There are 13 residues in the CDR3. Profiled with immunoSEQ multiplex PCR; TCRdb holds only in-frame clones, not every one. The repertoire includes fewer than 100,000 clones, roughly 84% of them detected once, and under 6.5% sits in the top ten. This sequence was found in an adult with an advanced solid tumor such as melanoma, head and neck, liver or kidney cancer. Sample: CD4+ or CD8+ T cells sorted from blood, taken in a trial of the OX40 agonist ivuxolimab. The chain recombines TRBV6-5 with TRBJ2-5; maybe TRBD1 (6 bases). The DNA for the CDR3 is TGTGCCAGCCGTGGGGGCCGGGTGGGTAATCAGTACTTC. Translating it yields CASRGGRVGNQYF.